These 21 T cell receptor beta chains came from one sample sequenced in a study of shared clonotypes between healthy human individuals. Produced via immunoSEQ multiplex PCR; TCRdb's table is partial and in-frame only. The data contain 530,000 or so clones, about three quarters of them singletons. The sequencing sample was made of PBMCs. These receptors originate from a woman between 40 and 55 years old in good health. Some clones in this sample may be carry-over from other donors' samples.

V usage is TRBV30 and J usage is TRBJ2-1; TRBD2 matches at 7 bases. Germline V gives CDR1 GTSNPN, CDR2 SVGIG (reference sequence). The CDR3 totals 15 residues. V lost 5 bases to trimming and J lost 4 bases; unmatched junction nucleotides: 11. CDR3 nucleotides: TGTGCCTGGGCGGGGGACCGGGGACCTTACAATGAGCAGTTCTTC. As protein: CAWAGDRGPYNEQFF.

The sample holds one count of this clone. CDR3 loop: CAWSVMGGGELFF. Written as DNA, the CDR3 is TGTGCCTGGAGTGTTATGGGAGGCGGGGAGCTGTTTTTT. The J gene is TRBJ2-2, the V gene TRBV30, with D tentatively TRBD2 (6 bases). Germline V lookup: CDR1 GTSNPN, CDR2 SVGIG (reference sequence). CDR3 length equals 13 residues. Trimming removed 0 bases from V and 7 bases from J, with 9 bases in between. Full variable domain (rest looked up from reference TRBV30 and TRBJ2-2): SQTIHQWPATLVQPVGSPLSLECTVEGTSNPNLYWYRQAAGRGLQLLFYSVGIGQISSEVPQNLSASRPQDRQFILSSKKLLLSDSGFYLCAWSVMGGGELFFGEGSRLTVL.

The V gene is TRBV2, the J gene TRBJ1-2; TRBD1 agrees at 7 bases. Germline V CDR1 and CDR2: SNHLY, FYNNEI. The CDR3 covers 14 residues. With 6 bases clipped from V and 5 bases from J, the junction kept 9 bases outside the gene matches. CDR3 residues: CASRVRGSGYGYTF. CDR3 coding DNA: TGTGCCAGCAGGGTCAGGGGGTCAGGATATGGCTACACCTTC.

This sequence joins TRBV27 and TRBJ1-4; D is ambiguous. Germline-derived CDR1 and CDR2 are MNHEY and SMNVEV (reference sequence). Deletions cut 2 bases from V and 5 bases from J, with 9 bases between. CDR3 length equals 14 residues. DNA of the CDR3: TGTGCCAGCAGTTTACAAACCGCCAATGAAAAACTGTTTTTT. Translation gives CASSLQTANEKLFF.

Written as DNA, the CDR3 is TGTGCCAGCAGTTTCCGCGGGGGGGAGGCGTACGAGCAGTACTTC. Its protein product is CASSFRGGEAYEQYF. V and J are TRBV28 and TRBJ2-5, with 9 nucleotides matching TRBD2. The J call is uncertain, as TRBJ2-7 better fits the DNA end. The CDR3 sequence is 15 residues long. Germline CDR1 and CDR2: MDHEN and SYDVKM.

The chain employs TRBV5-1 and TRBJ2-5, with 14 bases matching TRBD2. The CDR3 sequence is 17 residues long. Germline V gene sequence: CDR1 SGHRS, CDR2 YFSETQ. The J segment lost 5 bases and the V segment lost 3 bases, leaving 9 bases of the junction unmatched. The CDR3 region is CASSSGTSGSLWETQYF. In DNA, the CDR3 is TGCGCCAGCAGCTCCGGGACTAGCGGGAGCTTGTGGGAGACCCAGTACTTC.

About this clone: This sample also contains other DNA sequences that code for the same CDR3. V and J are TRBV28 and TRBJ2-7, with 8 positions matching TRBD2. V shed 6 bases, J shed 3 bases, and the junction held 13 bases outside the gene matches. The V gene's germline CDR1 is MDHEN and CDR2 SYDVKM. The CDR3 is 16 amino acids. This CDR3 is CASRLPGGRTHYEQYF. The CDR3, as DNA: TGTGCCAGCAGGCTGCCCGGCGGGAGGACCCACTACGAGCAGTACTTC.

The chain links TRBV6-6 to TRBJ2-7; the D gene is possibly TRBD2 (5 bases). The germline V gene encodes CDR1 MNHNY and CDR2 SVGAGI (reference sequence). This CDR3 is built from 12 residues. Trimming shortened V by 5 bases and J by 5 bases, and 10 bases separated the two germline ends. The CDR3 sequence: CASSTDWNEQYF. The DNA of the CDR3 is TGTGCCAGCAGTACGGACTGGAACGAGCAGTACTTC.

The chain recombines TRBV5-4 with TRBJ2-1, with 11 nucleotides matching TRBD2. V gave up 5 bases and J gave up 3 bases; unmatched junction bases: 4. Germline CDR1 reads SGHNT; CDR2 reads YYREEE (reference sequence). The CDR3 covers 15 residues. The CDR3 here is CASRTGTSGYNEQFF. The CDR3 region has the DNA TGTGCCAGCAGAACGGGGACTAGCGGCTACAATGAGCAGTTCTTC.

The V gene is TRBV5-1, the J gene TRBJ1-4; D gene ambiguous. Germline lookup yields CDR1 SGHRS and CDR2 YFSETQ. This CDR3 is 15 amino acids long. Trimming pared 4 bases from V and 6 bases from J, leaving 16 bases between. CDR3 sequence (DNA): TGCGCCAGCAGCGGCCAAGCGGGCCGCGATGAAAAACTGTTTTTT. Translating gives CASSGQAGRDEKLFF.

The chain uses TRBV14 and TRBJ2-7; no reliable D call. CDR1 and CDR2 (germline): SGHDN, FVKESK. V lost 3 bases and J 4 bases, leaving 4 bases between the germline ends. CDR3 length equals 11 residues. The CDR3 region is CASSHGYEQYF. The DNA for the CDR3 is TGTGCCAGCAGCCACGGGTACGAGCAGTACTTC.

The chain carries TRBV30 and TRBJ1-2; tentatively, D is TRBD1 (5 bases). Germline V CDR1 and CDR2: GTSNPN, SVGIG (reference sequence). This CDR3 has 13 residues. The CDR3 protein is CVGSQEGNYGYTF. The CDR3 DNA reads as TGTGTGGGCTCTCAGGAGGGGAACTATGGCTACACCTTC.

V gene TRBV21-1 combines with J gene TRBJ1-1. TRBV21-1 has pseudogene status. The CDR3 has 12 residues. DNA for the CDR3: TGTGCCAGCAGCGTACAGGGAGGGTTAGCTTTCTTT. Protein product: CASSVQGGLAFF.

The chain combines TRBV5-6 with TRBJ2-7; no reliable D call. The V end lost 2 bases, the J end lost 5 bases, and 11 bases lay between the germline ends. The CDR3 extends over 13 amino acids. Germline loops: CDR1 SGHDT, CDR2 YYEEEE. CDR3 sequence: CASSFRSIDEQYF. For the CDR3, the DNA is TGTGCCAGCAGCTTCCGGTCCATCGACGAGCAGTACTTC.

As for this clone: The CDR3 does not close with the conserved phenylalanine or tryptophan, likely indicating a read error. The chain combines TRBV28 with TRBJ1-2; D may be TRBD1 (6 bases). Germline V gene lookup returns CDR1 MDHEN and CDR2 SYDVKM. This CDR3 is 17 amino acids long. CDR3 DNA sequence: TGTGCCAGTAGTTTAATTTTGGGGGCGGAGAAGAATTATGGCTACACCTCC. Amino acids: CASSLILGAEKNYGYTS.

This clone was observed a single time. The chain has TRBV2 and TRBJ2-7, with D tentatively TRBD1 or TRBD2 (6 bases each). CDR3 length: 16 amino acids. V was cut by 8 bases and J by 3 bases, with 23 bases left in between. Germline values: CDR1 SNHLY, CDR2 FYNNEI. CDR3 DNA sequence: TGTGCCAGCCTACCCTGGGGGCAGGGACTCGTCTACGAGCAGTACTTC. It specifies CASLPWGQGLVYEQYF.

Here the CDR3 DNA reads TGTGCCAGCAGCTTAAGTACAGGGTCCTACAATGAGCAGTTCTTC. Amino acids: CASSLSTGSYNEQFF. The chain joins TRBV7-3 to TRBJ2-1; TRBD1 might be the D (6 bases). The germline V and J ends were trimmed by 1 base and 1 base, with 8 bases remaining between them. Germline V lookup: CDR1 SGHTA, CDR2 FQGTGA. This CDR3 spans 15 amino acids.

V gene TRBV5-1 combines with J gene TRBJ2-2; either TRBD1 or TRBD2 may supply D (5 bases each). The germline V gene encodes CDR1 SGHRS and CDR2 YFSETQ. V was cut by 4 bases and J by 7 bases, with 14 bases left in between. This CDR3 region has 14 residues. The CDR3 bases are TGCGCCAGCAGCCCGAGTCGGGGCGTCGGGGAGCTGTTTTTT. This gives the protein CASSPSRGVGELFF.

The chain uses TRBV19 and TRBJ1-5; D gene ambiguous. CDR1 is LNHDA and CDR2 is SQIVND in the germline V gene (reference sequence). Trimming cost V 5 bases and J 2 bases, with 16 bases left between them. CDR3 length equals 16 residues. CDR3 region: CASSVLTTPGNQPQHF. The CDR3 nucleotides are TGTGCCAGTAGTGTTCTTACTACCCCGGGCAATCAGCCCCAGCATTTT.

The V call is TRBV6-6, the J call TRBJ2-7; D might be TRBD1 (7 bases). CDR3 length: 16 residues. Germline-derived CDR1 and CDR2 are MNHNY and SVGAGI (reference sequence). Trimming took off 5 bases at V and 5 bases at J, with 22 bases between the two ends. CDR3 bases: TGTGCCAGCAGTCCCCTGGGACTGCAGGGGGGCCACGAGCAGTACTTC. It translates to CASSPLGLQGGHEQYF.

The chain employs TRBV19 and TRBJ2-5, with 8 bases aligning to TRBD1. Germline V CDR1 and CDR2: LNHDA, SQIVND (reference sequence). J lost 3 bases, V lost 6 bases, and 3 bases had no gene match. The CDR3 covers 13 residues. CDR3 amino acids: CASSETGEETQYF. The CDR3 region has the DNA TGTGCCAGTAGCGAGACAGGGGAAGAGACCCAGTACTTC.